This T cell receptor beta chain is drawn from a study of cytomegalovirus exposure and HLA in healthy donors. As regards this clone: Its antigen remains unknown.

Donors in the study were healthy people who gave bone marrow. The CDR3 totals 16 residues. CDR1 and CDR2 (germline): KGHSH, LQKENI. J gave up 0 bases and V 4 bases, and 9 bases lay outside the gene matches. PCR used 60 Vbeta primers and 13 Jbeta primers. TCRdb keeps only in-frame clones here, not all; method: immunoSEQ multiplex PCR. The sample lists 95,000 to 110,000 clones, around 80% occurring once. Whole-study results and caveats: A later analysis found common viral pathogens apparently linked to several of the most significant clusters. HLA alleles were associated with 17,000 or so TCR beta sequences in a later analysis at 0.05 false discovery rate. It was fewer than 200 TCR beta chains that were listed as cytomegalovirus-associated.

This TCR came from a woman aged 18-29 years in good health and CMV-seropositive. V and J are TRBV18 and TRBJ2-7, with 7 bases aligning to TRBD2. The material sequenced was PBMCs. CDR3 bases: TGTGCCAGCTCACAACCGGCGCTAGCGGTCTCCTACGAGCAGTACTTC. This gives the protein CASSQPALAVSYEQYF.